This TCR beta chain appears in the sequencing data of a study of T cells in Graves' hyperthyroidism and ophthalmopathy. From RNA transcripts, TCR beta CDR3 regions were amplified. HTBI primers drove first-round RT-PCR of the TCR CDR3. One entry per CDR3 protein results from TCRdb running MiXCR on the multiplex PCR reads. The repertoire holds hundreds of thousands of distinct CDR3 sequences, with more than 30% as singletons. Germline loops: CDR1 LNHNV, CDR2 YYDKDF (reference sequence). CDR3 length: 12 residues. The ends were cut back, 3 bases at V and 7 bases at J, with 10 bases in the middle. Among the patients, aged 18 to 65, hyperthyroidism was newly diagnosed and had lasted under 2 months. Diagnosis relied on clinical symptoms, serum thyroxine and TRAb, thyroid ultrasound and orbital computed tomography. This clonotype was seen a few times.

This TCR was recovered from a man between 18 and 35 years old with Graves' hyperthyroidism. The genes are TRBV15 and TRBJ2-7; perhaps D is TRBD1 or TRBD2 (5 bases each). The sample comprised blood. The CDR3 protein is CATSRGTGEQYF. CDR3 coding DNA: TGTGCCACCAGCAGGGGGACCGGGGAGCAGTACTTC.